The source of this T cell receptor (beta chain) is a study of cytomegalovirus exposure and HLA in healthy donors. Study-wide background: In a previous analysis, 120 million or so unique TCR beta sequences were found from 170 million or so T cells. In terms of ancestry, the Caucasian-associated cluster contained roughly four fifths of the approximately 400 genotyped donors.

V was clipped by 0 bases and J by 2 bases, with 6 bases between them. Germline assignment: CDR1 KGHSH and CDR2 LQKENI. The length of the CDR3 is 14 residues. Whole-study results and caveats: A few V segments could not be told apart, such as TRBV6-2 and TRBV6-3, and were left out. CMV serostatus was the only recorded immune exposure for donors.

This clone was counted between two and nine times. Its antigen is not known. In the PCR, 60 Vbeta and 13 Jbeta primers were used. The method was immunoSEQ multiplex PCR; TCRdb's version includes in-frame clones alone and lacks a portion of them. Among 200,000 or so clones listed, 75% to 90% were seen once. The receptor was derived from a woman aged 50 to 60 in good health and CMV-seropositive. The sample was PBMCs. V is TRBV18 and J is TRBJ2-3; no definite D call. The CDR3, as DNA: TGTGCCAGCTCACCACCGGCGGTCACAGATACGCAGTATTTT. It codes for CASSPPAVTDTQYF.